The rows below give T cell receptor beta chains drawn from one sample of a study of response to subunit inactivated influenza vaccine. TCRdb re-called the RT-PCR reads with MiXCR, one entry per CDR3 protein. This repertoire shows just under 550,000 distinct CDR3 sequences, under 30% found once; its top ten account for 2.5% to 3.5%. The same data also contributed to another study, on T cells expressing NK-cell markers.

This sample comprised CD4+ T cells sorted from PBMCs, obtained about 13 days after vaccination. These receptors all stem from a man between 50 and 59 years old who received an inactivated influenza vaccine. Each CDR3 is given with its conserved first and last residue. A D gene is named only where the DNA matches it firmly. Expanded clones get a size class; other rows say once, few or many, or leave the size out.

>-|TRBJ1-2|TRBV6-1|TRBD1
CASSQTTGVDNYGYTF
TGTGCCAGCAGTCAAACGACAGGGGTGGATAACTATGGCTACACCTTC
>-|TRBJ2-7|TRBV7-2|TRBD1
CASSSQGRTANYEQYF
TGTGCCAGCAGCTCACAGGGGAGAACTGCTAACTACGAGCAGTACTTC
>-|TRBJ2-5|TRBV28|TRBD1
CASSPPTGSEREETQYF
TGTGCCAGCAGTCCCCCGACAGGGTCAGAGAGGGAAGAGACCCAGTACTTC
>few|TRBJ2-7|TRBV6-2/TRBV6-3|TRBD1
CASRGQGGSSYEQYF
TGTGCCAGCAGAGGACAGGGGGGAAGCTCCTACGAGCAGTACTTC
>few|TRBJ2-4|TRBV20-1|-
CSASSRAKNIQYF
TGCAGTGCTAGTTCCAGGGCCAAAAACATTCAGTACTTC
>-|TRBJ1-5|TRBV4-3|TRBD1
CASSPGQGYNQPQHF
TGCGCCAGCAGCCCGGGACAGGGGTACAATCAGCCCCAGCATTTT
>once|TRBJ1-6|TRBV7-2|-
CASSLTGRNNSPLHF
TGTGCCAGCAGCTTAACAGGGCGCAATAATTCACCCCTCCACTTT
>-|TRBJ2-1|TRBV28|-
CASSSTSYPPGEQFF
TGTGCCAGCAGTTCGACCAGTTACCCACCGGGGGAGCAGTTCTTC
>-|TRBJ2-7|TRBV29-1|-
CSVARGAHYEQYF
TGCAGCGTAGCCCGGGGGGCTCACTACGAGCAGTACTTC
>-|TRBJ2-7|TRBV18|-
CASSPFGTGLSYEQYF
TGTGCCAGCTCACCTTTCGGCACAGGCCTCTCCTACGAGCAGTACTTC
>-|TRBJ2-7|TRBV7-2|-
CASAKSGRYEQYF
TGTGCCAGCGCCAAAAGCGGACGCTACGAGCAGTACTTC
>-|TRBJ2-7|TRBV20-1|-
CSARDLWEEQYF
TGCAGTGCTAGAGACCTTTGGGAAGAGCAGTACTTC
>-|TRBJ1-1|TRBV29-1|-
CSVDALNTEAFF
TGCAGCGTTGATGCGTTGAACACTGAAGCTTTCTTT
>-|TRBJ2-7|TRBV20-1|TRBD1
CTGTGSGYEQYF
TGCACAGGGACAGGGTCCGGGTACGAGCAGTACTTC
>-|TRBJ1-5|TRBV3-1|-
CASSQGEGGQPQHF
TGTGCCAGCAGCCAAGGGGAGGGCGGTCAGCCCCAGCATTTT
>few|TRBJ1-5|TRBV7-2|-
CASSPWDSNQPQHF
TGTGCCAGCAGCCCATGGGATAGCAATCAGCCCCAGCATTTT
>few|TRBJ2-1|TRBV29-1|TRBD2
CSARGSGNEQFF
TGCAGCGCAAGAGGTAGCGGGAATGAGCAGTTCTTC
>few|TRBJ2-1|TRBV28|TRBD2
CASSFLAGAHPEQFF
TGTGCCAGCAGTTTCCTAGCGGGGGCCCACCCAGAGCAGTTCTTC
>-|TRBJ2-5|TRBV5-1|TRBD2
CASSLAVGEGRTTQYF
TGCGCCAGCAGCTTGGCCGTCGGGGAGGGCCGTACGACCCAGTACTTC
>-|TRBJ2-3|TRBV12-3/TRBV12-4|TRBD2
CASSPGTSSGDTQYF
TGTGCCAGCAGTCCCGGGACTAGCTCTGGGGATACGCAGTATTTT
>-|TRBJ2-3|TRBV7-9|TRBD2
CASSPERGASSTDTQYF
TGTGCCAGCAGCCCCGAGCGGGGGGCTTCTAGCACAGATACGCAGTATTTT
>few|TRBJ2-7|TRBV12-3/TRBV12-4|-
CASSPFEQAYEQYF
TGTGCCAGCAGCCCCTTCGAGCAGGCCTACGAGCAGTACTTC
>few|TRBJ2-1|TRBV7-2|-
CASSANAPHEQFF
TGTGCCAGCAGCGCCAATGCCCCCCATGAGCAGTTCTTC
>-|TRBJ1-1|TRBV5-1|-
CASSNTANTEAFF
TGCGCCAGCAGCAATACAGCGAACACTGAAGCTTTCTTT
>-|TRBJ2-5|TRBV14|TRBD1
CASSQDRGRPTQYF
TGTGCCAGCAGCCAAGATAGGGGGCGGCCGACCCAGTACTTC
>few|TRBJ2-1|TRBV14|-
CASSQAYAGGREFF
TGTGCCAGCAGCCAAGCCTACGCAGGGGGGAGGGAGTTCTTC
>once|TRBJ2-5|TRBV12-3/TRBV12-4|-
CASSYPGPQETQYF
TGTGCCAGCAGTTACCCGGGGCCGCAAGAGACCCAGTACTTC
>few|TRBJ2-1|TRBV7-6|TRBD2
CASSPRTSGSSLGNEQFF
TGTGCCAGCAGCCCAAGAACTAGCGGGAGCTCCCTGGGGAATGAGCAGTTCTTC
>-|TRBJ2-5|TRBV18|-
CASSPRPGAEGAQYF
TGTGCCAGCTCACCTCGCCCGGGGGCGGAAGGGGCCCAGTACTTC
>-|TRBJ2-7|TRBV6-5|-
CASSSPGRGSHEQYF
TGTGCCAGCAGTTCCCCCGGGAGAGGGAGCCACGAGCAGTACTTC
>many|TRBJ2-3|TRBV29-1|TRBD1
CSPGQVRTDTQYF
TGCAGCCCCGGACAGGTTCGCACAGATACGCAGTATTTT
>many|TRBJ2-3|TRBV27|-
CASSARGWDTQYF
TGTGCCAGCAGCGCCCGGGGTTGGGATACGCAGTATTTT
>few|TRBJ2-1|TRBV7-2|-
CASNPGSYNEQFF
TGTGCCAGCAATCCAGGGTCCTACAATGAGCAGTTCTTC
>-|TRBJ1-3|TRBV3-1|-
CASSQALTAGNTIYF
TGTGCCAGCAGCCAAGCTCTCACAGCTGGAAACACCATATATTTT
>many|TRBJ1-5|TRBV15|-
CATSRDIGRSNQPQHF
TGTGCCACCAGCAGAGATATCGGACGGTCCAATCAGCCCCAGCATTTT
>-|TRBJ1-1|TRBV29-1|-
CSAGNRNTEAFF
TGCAGCGCCGGAAACAGGAACACTGAAGCTTTCTTT
>few|TRBJ2-1|TRBV7-9|-
CASSLEGGLGEQFF
TGTGCCAGCAGCTTAGAGGGGGGCCTGGGTGAGCAGTTCTTC
>-|TRBJ2-3|TRBV5-4|-
CASSLDTSDTQYF
TGTGCCAGCAGCTTGGACACATCAGATACGCAGTATTTT
>few|TRBJ2-1|TRBV7-2|TRBD1
CASSIHRGREQFF
TGTGCCAGCAGTATTCACAGGGGGCGGGAGCAGTTCTTC
>-|TRBJ1-4|TRBV6-1|-
CASKGPNEKLFF
TGTGCCAGCAAGGGGCCGAATGAAAAACTGTTTTTT